This TCR beta chain was recorded in a study of early T cells in non-severe SARS-CoV-2 infection. About the study: Unpaired chains resulted from sequencing bulk RNA of unsorted whole blood. Overall study results and limits: Lookups in VDJdb leaned toward anti-spike CD8 responses and missed private and CD4 specificities.

Germline CDR1 and CDR2: SGDLS and YYNGEE. CDR3 size: 16 residues. The J segment lost 2 bases and the V segment lost 0 bases, leaving 7 bases of the junction unmatched. The sample holds many counts of this clonotype. Its antigen is undetermined. Each cDNA molecule carried a unique molecular identifier. TCRdb passed the 5' RACE reads through MiXCR, listing each CDR3 protein once. The sample carries some 50,000 distinct CDR3 sequences, roughly 9.2% recorded once. V and J are TRBV9 and TRBJ2-5; 7 nucleotides match TRBD2. The sample was whole blood. The source is an adult who was a healthcare worker with PCR-confirmed SARS-CoV-2 infection or an uninfected control (not recorded which). This CDR3 reads CASSVGTGGGQETQYF. The CDR3 bases are TGTGCCAGCAGCGTAGGGACGGGAGGAGGACAAGAGACCCAGTACTTC.